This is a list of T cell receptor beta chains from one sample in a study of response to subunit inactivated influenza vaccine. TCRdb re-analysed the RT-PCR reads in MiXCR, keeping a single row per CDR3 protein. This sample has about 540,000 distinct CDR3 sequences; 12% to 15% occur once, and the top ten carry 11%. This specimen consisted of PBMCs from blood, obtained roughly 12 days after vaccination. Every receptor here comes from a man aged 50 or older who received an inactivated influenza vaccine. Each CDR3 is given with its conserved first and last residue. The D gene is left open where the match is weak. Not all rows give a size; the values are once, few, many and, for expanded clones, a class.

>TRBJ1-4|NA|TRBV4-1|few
TGCGCCAGCAGCCAGCCGCAGGGCTCAACTAATGAAAAACTGTTTTTT
CASSQPQGSTNEKLFF
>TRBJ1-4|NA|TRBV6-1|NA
TGTGCCAGCAGTGTCACAGCAACTAATGAAAAACTGTTTTTT
CASSVTATNEKLFF
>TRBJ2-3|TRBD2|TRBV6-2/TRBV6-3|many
TGTGCCAGCACCTTCGGGGGGACTAGCGGCAGCACAGATACGCAGTATTTT
CASTFGGTSGSTDTQYF
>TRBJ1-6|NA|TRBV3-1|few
TGTGCCAGCAGCCCGGGGCCGCGGCCCCTCCACTTT
CASSPGPRPLHF
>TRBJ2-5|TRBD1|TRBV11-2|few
TGTGCCAGCAGCCGTCGGACAGGGGGAGAGACCCAGTACTTC
CASSRRTGGETQYF
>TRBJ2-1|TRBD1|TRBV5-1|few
TGCGCCAGCAGCTTCCAGGGGGCTAAGCTCTACAATGAGCAGTTCTTC
CASSFQGAKLYNEQFF
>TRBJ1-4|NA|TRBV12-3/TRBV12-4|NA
TGTGCCAGCAGTCCCCGCGCGATTGGAAGTGAAAAACTGTTTTTT
CASSPRAIGSEKLFF
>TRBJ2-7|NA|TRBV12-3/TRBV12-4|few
TGTGCCAGCAGTCGCAAGGGAGAGCAGTACTTC
CASSRKGEQYF
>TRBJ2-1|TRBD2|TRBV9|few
TGTGCCAGCAGCGTAAGCGGGGTCTCCTACAATGAGCAGTTCTTC
CASSVSGVSYNEQFF
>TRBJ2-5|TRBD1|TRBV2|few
TGTGCCAGCATTCGGGGACAGACCCAAGAGACCCAGTACTTC
CASIRGQTQETQYF
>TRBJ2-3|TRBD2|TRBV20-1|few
TGCAGTTGCTCCTCTAGCGGGAGAGGAAACACAGATACGCAGTATTTT
CSCSSSGRGNTDTQYF
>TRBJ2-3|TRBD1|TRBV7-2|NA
TGTGCCAGCAGCTCCCGGGACAGGGTCCCAGATACGCAGTATTTT
CASSSRDRVPDTQYF
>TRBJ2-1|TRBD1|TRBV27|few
TGTGCCAGCAGTCACGGGACAGGGGGTTACAATGAGCAGTTCTTC
CASSHGTGGYNEQFF
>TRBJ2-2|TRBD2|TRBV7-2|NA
TGTGCCAGCAGCTTACTAGCGGGATCAGTCACCGGGGAGCTGTTTTTT
CASSLLAGSVTGELFF
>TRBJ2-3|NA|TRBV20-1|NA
TGCAGTGCTAGAGGGGCGCCGGGGGGCTATAGCACAGATACGCAGTATTTT
CSARGAPGGYSTDTQYF
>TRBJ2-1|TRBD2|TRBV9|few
TGTGCCAGCAGCGTAGGTCTAGCGGTAGTCTACAATGAGCAGTTCTTC
CASSVGLAVVYNEQFF
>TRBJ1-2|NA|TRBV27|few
TGTGCCAGCAGTTTAAACAGCCTTAACTATGGCTACACCTTC
CASSLNSLNYGYTF
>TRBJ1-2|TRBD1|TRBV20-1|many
TGCAGTGCTAGAGATGATGCAGGGGGCCATTTTAACTATGGCTACACCTTC
CSARDDAGGHFNYGYTF
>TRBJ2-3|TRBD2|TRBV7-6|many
TGTGCCAGCAGCTTAGTGTCTAGCGGGTCCTCAGATACGCAGTATTTT
CASSLVSSGSSDTQYF
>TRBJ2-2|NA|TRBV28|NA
TGTGCCAGCAGAGGGGACGGAAACACCGGGGAGCTGTTTTTT
CASRGDGNTGELFF
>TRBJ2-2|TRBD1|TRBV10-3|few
TGTGCCATCTGTCGGGACAGGATGAACACCGGGGAGCTGTTTTTT
CAICRDRMNTGELFF
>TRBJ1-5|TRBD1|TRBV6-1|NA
TGTGCCAGCAGTCCCGCCCGGGACAGGGGTTTCGGCAATCAGCCCCAGCATTTT
CASSPARDRGFGNQPQHF
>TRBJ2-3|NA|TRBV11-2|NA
TGTGCCAGCAGCCCCCACTGGGGTAGCCCAGATACGCAGTATTTT
CASSPHWGSPDTQYF
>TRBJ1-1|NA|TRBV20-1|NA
TGCAGTGCTATACCCTTGAACACTGAAGCTTTCTTT
CSAIPLNTEAFF
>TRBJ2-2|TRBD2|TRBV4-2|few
TGTGCCAGCAGCCAAGCCCGAACTAGCGGGTCAGGCACCGGGGAGCTGTTTTTT
CASSQARTSGSGTGELFF
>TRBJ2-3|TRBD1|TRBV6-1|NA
TGTGCCAGCAGGGCGGGACAGGGTATAGATACGCAGTATTTT
CASRAGQGIDTQYF
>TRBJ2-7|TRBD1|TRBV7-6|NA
TGTGCCAGCAGCCCTCGGACAGGGGGCGGGGCCGAGCAGTACTTC
CASSPRTGGGAEQYF
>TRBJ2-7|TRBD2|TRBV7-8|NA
TGTGCCAGCAGCTTACGGGGTAGCGGGAGGGTAAAGTACGAGCAGTACTTC
CASSLRGSGRVKYEQYF
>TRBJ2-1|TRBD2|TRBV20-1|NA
TGCAGTGCTAGCGCGGGGGGCAATGAGCAGTTCTTC
CSASAGGNEQFF
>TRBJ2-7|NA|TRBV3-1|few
TGTGCCAGCAGCCATGGGTGGTGGACAGAGCAGTACTTC
CASSHGWWTEQYF
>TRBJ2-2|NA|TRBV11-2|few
TGTGCCAGCAGCTCCCCCAGAACAGGGTCCGGGGAGCTGTTTTTT
CASSSPRTGSGELFF
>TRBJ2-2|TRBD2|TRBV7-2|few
TGTGCCAGCAGCCGAGGACTAGCGGGGAACACCGGGGAGCTGTTTTTT
CASSRGLAGNTGELFF
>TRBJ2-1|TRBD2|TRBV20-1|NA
TGCAGTGCCTCCAAGACTAGCGGGGGGGTGAATGAGCAGTTCTTC
CSASKTSGGVNEQFF
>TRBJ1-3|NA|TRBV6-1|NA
TGTGTCAGCACCCATCGGGCACGCGGAAACACCATATATTTT
CVSTHRARGNTIYF
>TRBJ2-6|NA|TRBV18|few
TGTGCCAGCTCACCAGTCGACTATGGGGCCAACGTCCTGACTTTC
CASSPVDYGANVLTF
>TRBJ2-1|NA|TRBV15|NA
TGTGCCACCAGCAGAGCGGGACACCCCTCTGAGCAGTTCTTC
CATSRAGHPSEQFF